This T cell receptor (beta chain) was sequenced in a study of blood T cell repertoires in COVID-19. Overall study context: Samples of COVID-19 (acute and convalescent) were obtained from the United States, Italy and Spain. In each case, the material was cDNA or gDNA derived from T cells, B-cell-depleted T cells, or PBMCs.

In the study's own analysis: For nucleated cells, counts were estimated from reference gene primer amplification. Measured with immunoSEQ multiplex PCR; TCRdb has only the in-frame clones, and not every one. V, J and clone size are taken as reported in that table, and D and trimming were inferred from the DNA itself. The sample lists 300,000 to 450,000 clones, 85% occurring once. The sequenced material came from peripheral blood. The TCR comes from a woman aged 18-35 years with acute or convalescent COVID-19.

CDR3 nucleotide sequence: TGTGCCACCAGTGATCCAACAGCTAGCGGGAGGCATGAGCAGTTCTTC. Its translation is CATSDPTASGRHEQFF. The chain joins TRBV24-1 to TRBJ2-1, with 11 bases fitting TRBD2. The CDR3 loop spans 16 amino acids. V shed 3 bases and J 8 bases; nucleotides not matched to a gene: 8. Germline CDR1 and CDR2: KGHDR and SFDVKD.